These 29 T cell receptor beta chains came from one sample sequenced in a study of blood T cell repertoires in COVID-19. Profiled with immunoSEQ multiplex PCR; TCRdb holds only in-frame clones, not every one. Among 60,000 to 70,000 clones listed, 84% were seen once. Sequencing input: peripheral blood. These TCRs come from a man aged 50-60 years with active COVID-19.

The chain employs TRBV5-5 and TRBJ1-1; TRBD1 agrees at 7 bases. J lost 3 bases, V lost 4 bases, and 12 bases had no gene match. The CDR3 contains 16 residues. The germline V gene has CDR1 SGHKS and CDR2 YYEKEE (reference sequence). As DNA, the CDR3 is TGTGCCAGCAGCACGCAGAAAACAGGGGCGGACACTGAAGCTTTCTTT. Residues: CASSTQKTGADTEAFF.

The chain has TRBV7-9 and TRBJ2-7; no reliable D call. Per germline, CDR1 SEHNR and CDR2 FQNEAQ (reference sequence). CDR3 length equals 12 residues. V lost 2 bases and J 2 bases, leaving 4 bases between the germline ends. The CDR3 sequence: CASSLLPYEQYF. The CDR3 nucleotides read TGTGCCAGCAGCTTACTCCCCTACGAGCAGTACTTC.

The chain uses TRBV9 and TRBJ2-3, with 7 bases identical to TRBD2. V dropped 3 bases and J dropped 2; count of bases not matched to a gene: 9. The germline V gene encodes CDR1 SGDLS and CDR2 YYNGEE. This CDR3 region has 16 residues. CDR3 DNA: TGTGCCAGCAGCGCGTTGACTAGCTCGTCCACAGATACGCAGTATTTT. This sequence encodes CASSALTSSSTDTQYF.

This rearrangement joins TRBV5-1 to TRBJ1-3; D is unclear. Germline V gives CDR1 SGHRS, CDR2 YFSETQ. This CDR3 has 13 amino acids. The V and J ends lost 4 bases and 6 bases respectively, with 11 bases between them. The CDR3: CASSLSLENTIYF. The CDR3 DNA reads TGCGCCAGCAGCCTTAGCCTGGAAAACACCATATATTTT.

The chain recombines TRBV19 with TRBJ1-1; 7 bases align to TRBD1. V trimming: 7 bases; J trimming: 1 base; junction bases outside the gene matches: 6. Germline CDR1 and CDR2: LNHDA and SQIVND (reference sequence). The CDR3 contains 14 residues. CDR3 coding DNA: TGTGCCAGTACCCCCGGGACAGCGAACACTGAAGCTTTCTTT. It translates to CASTPGTANTEAFF.

This chain joins TRBV3-1 (or the pseudogene TRBV3-2) and TRBJ1-5; no firm D call. The CDR3 contains 15 residues. Germline CDR1 LGHDT, CDR2 YNNKEL (reference sequence). Trimming left V 0 bases short and J 9 bases short, with 15 bases between. For the CDR3, the DNA is TGTGCCAGCAGCCAAGATGGTCGTCCGGCGGCGCCCCAGCATTTT. Translating gives CASSQDGRPAAPQHF.

The chain links TRBV9 to TRBJ1-1; the D gene is possibly TRBD1 (6 bases). CDR1 and CDR2 from the germline V gene are SGDLS and YYNGEE. The CDR3 sequence is 15 residues long. Deletions cut 0 bases from V and 1 base from J, with 10 bases between. CDR3 DNA sequence: TGTGCCAGCAGCGTAGCCAGGACAGCGAACACTGAAGCTTTCTTT. Its translation: CASSVARTANTEAFF.

This chain uses TRBV7-2 with TRBJ2-1; tentative D call: TRBD2 (6 bases). Trimming shortened V by 1 base and J by 1 base, and 8 bases separated the two germline ends. This CDR3 comprises 15 residues. Germline CDR1 reads SGHTA; CDR2 reads FQGNSA. In DNA, the CDR3 is TGTGCCAGCAGCTTAGTGGGAGGATCCTACAATGAGCAGTTCTTC. Amino acid sequence: CASSLVGGSYNEQFF. The full variable domain, rest sourced from reference TRBV7-2 and TRBJ2-1, is GAGVSQSPSNKVTEKGKDVELRCDPISGHTALYWYRQSLGQGLEFLIYFQGNSAPDKSGLPSDRFSAERTGGSVSTLTIQRTQQEDSAVYLCASSLVGGSYNEQFFGPGTRLTVL.

V usage is TRBV18 and J usage is TRBJ2-1, with D perhaps matching TRBD2 (6 bases). Germline CDR1 and CDR2: KGHSH and LQKENI. The V end was cut by 3 bases, the J end by 0 bases, with 18 bases between. The CDR3 loop spans 18 amino acids. This CDR3 is CASSPTSSFSFSYNEQFF. The DNA of the CDR3 is TGTGCCAGCTCACCGACTAGTAGTTTCTCTTTCTCCTACAATGAGCAGTTCTTC.

This clone was observed many times. Distinct nucleotide sequences in the sample also encode this CDR3. The gene calls are TRBV19 and TRBJ2-3; 9 positions match TRBD2. Germline CDR1 and CDR2: LNHDA and SQIVND (reference sequence). This CDR3 region has 16 residues. The V segment lost 1 base and the J segment 1 base; nucleotides outside the gene matches: 3. DNA of the CDR3: TGTGCCAGTAGTATAGGATTAGCGGGGGGCACAGATACGCAGTATTTT. This codes for CASSIGLAGGTDTQYF. The complete variable domain, with remaining parts taken from reference TRBV19 and TRBJ2-3, reads DGGITQSPKYLFRKEGQNVTLSCEQNLNHDAMYWYRQDPGQGLRLIYYSQIVNDFQKGDIAEGYSVSREKKESFPLTVTSAQKNPTAFYLCASSIGLAGGTDTQYFGPGTRLTVL.

In this sample, this clone turned up a few times. The chain links TRBV14 to TRBJ1-6, with TRBD1 matching over 7 bases. The CDR3 has 13 residues. The V gene end was trimmed by 2 bases and the J gene end by 9 bases; junction bases not matched to a gene: 1. Per germline, CDR1 SGHDN and CDR2 FVKESK. The CDR3 region is CASSQYRGSPLHF. CDR3 nucleotide sequence: TGTGCCAGCAGCCAATACAGGGGTTCACCCCTCCACTTT.

The chain joins TRBV6-5 to TRBJ2-2; D unclear. The CDR3 has 14 residues. Germline loops: CDR1 MNHEY, CDR2 SVGAGI. Trimming stripped 0 bases from V and 4 bases from J, with 6 bases between. For the CDR3, the DNA is TGTGCCAGCAGTTACTCGAGTGGCACCGGGGAGCTGTTTTTT. Protein product: CASSYSSGTGELFF.

J is TRBJ2-3 and V is TRBV18; D might be TRBD2 (5 bases). The CDR3 contains 15 residues. Trimming took off 6 bases at V and 6 bases at J, with 19 bases between the two ends. Looked up from germline, CDR1 is KGHSH and CDR2 is LQKENI. The CDR3 sequence is CASSHSGMVRDTQYF. The CDR3 bases are TGTGCCAGCTCGCACTCCGGGATGGTTAGGGATACGCAGTATTTT.

The rearrangement links TRBV7-6 to TRBJ2-5; 7 bases are a match to TRBD2. The ends lost 1 base at V and 4 bases at J; junction bases unmatched: 15. CDR3 length: 18 residues. The germline V gene encodes CDR1 SGHVS and CDR2 FNYEAQ. The CDR3 sequence is CASSLDKWGEGRGETQYF. The CDR3 DNA is TGTGCCAGCAGCTTAGACAAATGGGGGGAGGGCCGTGGAGAGACCCAGTACTTC.

This clone occurred many times. The chain links TRBV5-1 to TRBJ2-2, with 9 bases lining up with TRBD1. The CDR3 covers 14 residues. The ends lost 4 bases at V and 6 bases at J; junction bases unmatched: 4. Germline V gene sequence: CDR1 SGHRS, CDR2 YFSETQ. CDR3 sequence (DNA): TGCGCCAGCAGCCTACAGGGGGCCCCCGGGGAGCTGTTTTTT. Translated, it gives CASSLQGAPGELFF.

The chain combines TRBV5-1 with TRBJ2-7; 15 bases agree with TRBD2. The trim removed 4 bases at V and 1 base at J, leaving 12 bases unmatched. This CDR3 contains 19 residues. Germline CDR1 SGHRS, CDR2 YFSETQ. This CDR3 reads CASSPLGGLAGGNSYEQYF. CDR3 coding DNA: TGCGCCAGCAGCCCCCTGGGGGGACTAGCGGGAGGAAATTCCTACGAGCAGTACTTC. The variable domain in full, completed from reference TRBV5-1 and TRBJ2-7, reads KAGVTQTPRYLIKTRGQQVTLSCSPISGHRSVSWYQQTPGQGLQFLFEYFSETQRNKGNFPGRFSGRQFSNSRSEMNVSTLELGDSALYLCASSPLGGLAGGNSYEQYFGPGTRLTVT.

Remarks on this clone: One end of the junction is discordant with germline, which a read error may explain. The J gene is TRBJ2-2, the V gene TRBV25-1, with TRBD1 matching 10 bases. The germline V gene encodes CDR1 MGHDK and CDR2 SYGVNS. This CDR3 contains 13 residues. CDR3 in amino acids: CASSDRGPGELFF. CDR3 sequence (DNA): TGTGCCAGTAGTGACAGGGGGCCCGGGGAGCTGTTTTTT.

This chain links TRBV11-2 with TRBJ1-6, with D tentatively TRBD1 (6 bases). Per germline, CDR1 SGHAT and CDR2 FQNNGV. With 5 bases removed from V and 9 bases from J, the gap between germline ends came to 17 bases. CDR3 length: 15 residues. The CDR3 protein is CASSPLGAGISPLHF. The CDR3 DNA follows: TGTGCCAGCAGCCCCTTGGGGGCAGGGATTTCACCCCTCCACTTT.

This rearrangement joins TRBV10-3 to TRBJ2-5; 8 bases fit TRBD2. V was clipped by 8 bases and J by 13 bases; unmatched bases: 18. The germline gives CDR1 ENHRY, CDR2 SYGVKD. The CDR3 spans 14 residues. Here the CDR3 DNA reads TGTGCCATCGCTGTTGAGGCTAGCGGGTGGGAGAGGTACTTC. It specifies CAIAVEASGWERYF.

The V call is TRBV7-2, the J call TRBJ2-5; 10 nucleotides match TRBD2. The germline gives CDR1 SGHTA, CDR2 FQGNSA. V shed 1 base, J shed 5 bases, and the junction held 7 bases outside the gene matches. This CDR3 is 16 amino acids long. The CDR3 sequence: CASSLVIAGGGETQYF. CDR3 nucleotide sequence: TGTGCCAGCAGCTTAGTAATAGCGGGGGGCGGGGAGACCCAGTACTTC.

This clone was seen just once. The chain has TRBV18 and TRBJ2-3, with D perhaps TRBD1 (6 bases). This CDR3 is built from 16 residues. V was clipped by 2 bases and J by 2 bases, with 14 bases between them. Per the germline V gene, CDR1 is KGHSH and CDR2 is LQKENI. The CDR3 DNA reads as TGTGCCAGCTCACCAATCGGGGACACCCACACAGATACGCAGTATTTT. Its protein is CASSPIGDTHTDTQYF.

This clone came up once. V gene TRBV12-3 or TRBV12-4 combines with J gene TRBJ2-3; D is undetermined. V lost 3 bases, J lost 6 bases, and 10 bases lay in between. The CDR3 covers 13 residues. The DNA for the CDR3 is TGTGCCAGCAGTTTGAGAAATTCGGATACGCAGTATTTT. Encoded protein: CASSLRNSDTQYF.

V and J are TRBV2 and TRBJ1-5; 11 nucleotides line up with TRBD1. The CDR3 consists of 14 residues. Germline assignment: CDR1 SNHLY and CDR2 FYNNEI. After removal of 8 bases from V and 3 bases from J, the junction contained 3 bases not matched to a gene. This CDR3 reads CASGDRGVNQPQHF. The CDR3 nucleotides are TGTGCCAGCGGGGACAGGGGGGTCAATCAGCCCCAGCATTTT.

The V call is TRBV2, the J call TRBJ1-3; D gene ambiguous. Trimming removed 6 bases from V and 0 bases from J, with 12 bases in between. Per germline, CDR1 SNHLY and CDR2 FYNNEI. The CDR3 spans 15 residues. CDR3 sequence reads: CASSSDGLSGNTIYF. The CDR3 DNA reads as TGTGCCAGCAGCTCCGACGGACTCTCTGGAAACACCATATATTTT.

J is TRBJ1-3 and V is TRBV7-6; D is ambiguous. Germline assignment: CDR1 SGHVS and CDR2 FNYEAQ. V was clipped by 1 base and J by 5 bases, with 3 bases between them. This CDR3 has 12 amino acids. CDR3 region: CASSLDRNTIYF. In DNA, the CDR3 is TGTGCCAGCAGCTTAGATAGAAACACCATATATTTT.

This clone has only one observation. The rearrangement uses TRBV7-9 and TRBJ2-7; TRBD1 is a possible D gene (5 bases). The CDR3 runs to 12 residues. Germline-derived CDR1 and CDR2 are SEHNR and FQNEAQ (reference sequence). V lost 3 bases and J 9 bases, leaving 12 bases between the germline ends. The CDR3 DNA follows: TGTGCCAGCAGCTTCGTGGGAAGGGGGCAGTACTTC. Translated, it gives CASSFVGRGQYF.

The V and J genes are TRBV5-6 and TRBJ1-2; TRBD1 might be the D (6 bases). Trimming stripped 2 bases from V and 7 bases from J, with 15 bases between. Per germline, CDR1 SGHDT and CDR2 YYEEEE. The CDR3 length is 14 residues. CDR3 coding DNA: TGTGCCAGCAGCTTAGGGGGTCATGGAGGTGGCTACACCTTC. Translated: CASSLGGHGGGYTF.

The chain links TRBV10-3 to TRBJ1-1, with D unresolved. Germline V CDR1 and CDR2: ENHRY, SYGVKD. The V gene lost 2 bases and the J gene lost 4 bases, with 5 bases spanning the gap. The CDR3 has 12 amino acids. The CDR3 protein is CAISEAVTEAFF. CDR3 DNA sequence: TGTGCCATCAGTGAGGCGGTCACTGAAGCTTTCTTT.

The rearrangement links TRBV3-1 (or the pseudogene TRBV3-2) to TRBJ1-1, with D maybe TRBD1 (6 bases). CDR3 length: 13 amino acids. The V end was cut by 3 bases, the J end by 4 bases, with 9 bases between. Germline V gene sequence: CDR1 LGHDT, CDR2 YNNKEL (reference sequence). The CDR3 bases are TGTGCCAGCAGCCAGGGGGCCGGCACTGAAGCTTTCTTT. Residues: CASSQGAGTEAFF.